The 9 T cell receptor beta chains presented below share a single source sample, sequenced in a study of T-cell memory formation after mild COVID-19. Each CDR3 protein gets one entry after TCRdb re-called the 5' RACE reads with MiXCR. Counted here are 580,000 or so distinct CDR3 sequences, approximately 15% occurring once; the ten biggest clones make up about 8.1%. The specimen sequenced was PBMCs or a T cell subset sorted from them (not recorded which). The receptors were gathered from an adult woman who had mild COVID-19 (a few samples of this study predate the infection). Cell type and time point are not known.

This chain links TRBV7-8 with TRBJ1-1; TRBD1 is a possible D gene (5 bases). In germline, CDR1 is SGHVS, CDR2 FQNEAQ. The CDR3 contains 15 residues. V was pared by 5 bases and J by 6 bases, with 19 bases between. CDR3: CASSGRDSFVAEAFF. Written as DNA, the CDR3 is TGTGCCAGCAGCGGCCGGGACTCTTTCGTAGCTGAAGCTTTCTTT.

This clonotype has a handful of counts. J is TRBJ1-5 and V is TRBV7-2, with D hard to call. From germline, CDR1 is SGHTA and CDR2 FQGNSA. The CDR3 sequence is 15 residues long. Trimming removed 2 bases at V and 3 bases at J, with 11 bases between. The CDR3 reads CASSLSLQVNQPQHF. DNA of the CDR3: TGTGCCAGCAGCTTATCCCTCCAGGTCAATCAGCCCCAGCATTTT.

This chain connects TRBV6-2 or TRBV6-3 to TRBJ2-5; TRBD2 matches 13 bases. Germline V gives CDR1 MNHEY, CDR2 SVGEGT. Germline trimming cut 6 bases from V and 5 bases from J; bases unmatched to any gene: 6. This CDR3 is built from 15 residues. The CDR3 nucleotides are TGTGCCAGCAGAAGCGGACTAGCGGGGGCGGAGACCCAGTACTTC. This gives the protein CASRSGLAGAETQYF.

This chain uses TRBV6-2 or TRBV6-3 with TRBJ2-1; 8 positions agree with TRBD2. V lost 2 bases and J lost 1; bases outside the gene matches: 7. The CDR3 sequence is 17 residues long. Germline V gene sequence: CDR1 MNHEY, CDR2 SVGEGT. The CDR3 DNA follows: TGTGCCAGCAGTTACCTGTCGGGGGGGCTTTCCTACAATGAGCAGTTCTTC. It specifies CASSYLSGGLSYNEQFF.

This clonotype was detected only once. The chain joins TRBV3-1 to TRBJ1-2; perhaps TRBD1 as D (5 bases). CDR3 length equals 13 residues. Germline V gene sequence: CDR1 LGHDT, CDR2 YNNKEL (reference sequence). The ends were cut back, 4 bases at V and 6 bases at J, with 12 bases in the middle. The CDR3, as DNA: TGTGCCAGCAGCCTCCGGGGCCGGGATGGCTACACCTTC. As protein: CASSLRGRDGYTF.

This clonotype turned up a few times. This rearrangement joins TRBV18 to TRBJ1-1; no reliable D call. Trimming took off 3 bases at V and 4 bases at J, with 9 bases between the two ends. The CDR3 totals 13 residues. CDR1 KGHSH and CDR2 LQKENI come from the germline V gene. The CDR3 DNA reads as TGTGCCAGCTCACCGCCGTCCGGCACTGAAGCTTTCTTT. The encoded protein is CASSPPSGTEAFF.

This clonotype was seen more than once but under ten times. The CDR3 loop reads CASSLPHSYEQYF. The CDR3 nucleotides read TGTGCCAGCAGCTTACCCCACTCCTACGAGCAGTACTTC. V gene TRBV7-9 combines with J gene TRBJ2-7; D gene ambiguous. V dropped 2 bases and J dropped 0 bases, with 5 bases sitting between them. The CDR3 loop spans 13 amino acids. The germline V gene has CDR1 SEHNR and CDR2 FQNEAQ (reference sequence).

This clonotype showed up just a few times. The chain recombines TRBV5-1 with TRBJ1-6; maybe TRBD1 (5 bases). The CDR3 length is 15 residues. V lost 4 bases to trimming and J lost 6 bases, with 14 bases between them. In germline, CDR1 is SGHRS, CDR2 YFSETQ. The CDR3 protein is CASSDGTMANSPLHF. The CDR3 DNA is TGCGCCAGCAGCGATGGGACGATGGCTAATTCACCCCTCCACTTT.

In this sample, this clonotype turned up a few times. The chain is built from TRBV12-3 or TRBV12-4 and TRBJ1-1; maybe TRBD1 (5 bases). The ends were cut back, 4 bases at V and 4 bases at J, with 13 bases in the middle. This CDR3 region has 14 residues. The CDR3 nucleotides are TGTGCCAGCAGTTCCCTAGGGGCGGGCACTGAAGCTTTCTTT. It is translated as CASSSLGAGTEAFF.